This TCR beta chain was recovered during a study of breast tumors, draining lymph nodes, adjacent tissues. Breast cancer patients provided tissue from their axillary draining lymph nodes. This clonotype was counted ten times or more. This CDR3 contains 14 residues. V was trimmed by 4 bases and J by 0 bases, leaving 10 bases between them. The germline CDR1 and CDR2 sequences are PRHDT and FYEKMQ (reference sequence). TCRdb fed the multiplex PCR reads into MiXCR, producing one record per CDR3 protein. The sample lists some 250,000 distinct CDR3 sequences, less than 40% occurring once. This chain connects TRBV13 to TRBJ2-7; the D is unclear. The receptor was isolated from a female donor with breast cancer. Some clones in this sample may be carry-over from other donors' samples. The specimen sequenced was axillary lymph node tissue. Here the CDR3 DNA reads TGTGCCAGCAGCTGGACGGCCAACTCCTACGAGCAGTACTTC. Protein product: CASSWTANSYEQYF.